This TCR beta chain comes out of a study of control samples from healthy donors and cancer patients. CDR3 length equals 14 residues. Looked up from germline, CDR1 is LGHNA and CDR2 is YNFKEQ. Between the trimmed V and J ends, which lost 1 base and 1 base, there was a span of 7 bases. Profiling relied on immunoSEQ multiplex PCR, and the TCRdb table lists in-frame clones only, not all of them. The sample yields tens of thousands of clones, under 90% seen once. The V gene is TRBV4-2, the J gene TRBJ1-2; D remains ambiguous. This clonotype originated in a man aged 50 or older in good health. The sequencing sample was made of blood. CDR3 bases: TGTGCCAGCAGCCAAGGCGTAGGTAACTATGGCTACACCTTC. It encodes CASSQGVGNYGYTF.